Shown below are 13 T cell receptor beta chains from a single sample sequenced in a study of cytomegalovirus exposure and HLA in healthy donors. The study ran its PCR with 60 Vbeta and 13 Jbeta primers. Libraries were prepared by immunoSEQ multiplex PCR; TCRdb keeps only in-frame clonotypes and omits some of them. The profile shows some 220,000 clones, approximately 90% of them singletons. The specimen sequenced was PBMCs. These TCRs come from a woman younger than 30 in good health and CMV-seronegative.

The genes are TRBV19 and TRBJ2-1; tentatively, D is TRBD2 (5 bases). CDR3 length: 13 amino acids. Trimming removed 0 bases from V and 12 bases from J, with 12 bases in between. From germline, CDR1 is LNHDA and CDR2 SQIVND (reference sequence). CDR3 nucleotide sequence: TGTGCCAGTAGTATAGATCCGGAGGAGACGCAGTTCTTC. Amino acids: CASSIDPEETQFF.

The rearrangement links TRBV6-5 to TRBJ2-1, with 11 bases fitting TRBD1. Germline V gives CDR1 MNHEY, CDR2 SVGAGI. This CDR3 has 15 residues. The V gene end was trimmed by 5 bases and the J gene end by 3 bases; junction bases not matched to a gene: 3. In nucleotides, the CDR3 is TGTGCCAGCAGTGTGGACAGGGGGCACTACAATGAGCAGTTCTTC. Translating it yields CASSVDRGHYNEQFF.

This rearrangement joins TRBV6-1 to TRBJ1-5; D may be TRBD1 (6 bases). The germline V and J ends were trimmed by 0 bases and 0 bases, with 15 bases remaining between them. This CDR3 is built from 18 residues. Germline CDR1 reads MNHNS; CDR2 reads SASEGT. The CDR3 protein is CASSEAKWGGASNQPQHF. CDR3 nucleotides: TGTGCCAGCAGTGAAGCGAAATGGGGGGGGGCTAGCAATCAGCCCCAGCATTTT.

This clone was found once. The sample contains more than one DNA sequence encoding this CDR3. V usage is TRBV7-2 and J usage is TRBJ1-2; unclear D gene. The CDR3 has 15 residues. The V gene's germline CDR1 is SGHTA and CDR2 FQGNSA. Between the trimmed V and J ends, which lost 1 base and 0 bases, there was a span of 9 bases. The CDR3 sequence is CASSLGGGANYGYTF. CDR3 DNA: TGTGCCAGCAGCTTAGGAGGCGGAGCTAACTATGGCTACACCTTC.

The chain combines TRBV5-1 with TRBJ2-7, with a weak D call TRBD1 (5 bases). The CDR3 is 13 amino acids. V was trimmed by 0 bases and J by 6 bases, leaving 10 bases between them. Looked up from germline, CDR1 is SGHRS and CDR2 is YFSETQ. The CDR3 sequence: CASSLVQGSEQYF. The CDR3 DNA is TGCGCCAGCAGCTTGGTGCAGGGTTCCGAGCAGTACTTC.

The chain joins TRBV5-1 to TRBJ1-4; 8 bases fit TRBD1. CDR3 length: 15 residues. Unmatched junction bases numbered 5, after V lost 4 bases and J lost 3 bases. Germline assignment: CDR1 SGHRS and CDR2 YFSETQ. The chain's CDR3 is CASSPGTGPNEKLFF. In DNA, the CDR3 is TGCGCCAGCAGCCCCGGGACAGGACCTAATGAAAAACTGTTTTTT.

This chain joins TRBV7-8 and TRBJ2-4; unclear D gene. The V gene's germline CDR1 is SGHVS and CDR2 FQNEAQ. Trimming left V 10 bases short and J 0 bases short, with 10 bases between. This CDR3 has 13 amino acids. The CDR3 coding sequence is TGTGCCACCGCGGATCAAGCCAAAAACATTCAGTACTTC. Protein sequence: CATADQAKNIQYF.

The chain recombines TRBV25-1 with TRBJ2-3; 11 positions match TRBD2. V was clipped by 1 base and J by 5 bases; unmatched bases: 8. Per the germline V gene, CDR1 is MGHDK and CDR2 is SYGVNS. There are 17 residues in the CDR3. In DNA, the CDR3 is TGTGCCAGCAGTGAATGGCAGGGACTAGCGGCCCAAGATACGCAGTATTTT. This sequence encodes CASSEWQGLAAQDTQYF. Combining the CDR3 with reference TRBV25-1 and TRBJ2-3 gives the whole variable domain EADIYQTPRYLVIGTGKKITLECSQTMGHDKMYWYQQDPGMELHLIHYSYGVNSTEKGDLSSESTVSRIRTEHFPLTLESARPSHTSQYLCASSEWQGLAAQDTQYFGPGTRLTVL.

This clone was observed a handful of times. The V call is TRBV6-6, the J call TRBJ1-2; D is unresolved. V lost 8 bases to trimming and J lost 3 bases, with 16 bases between them. Germline lookup yields CDR1 MNHNY and CDR2 SVGAGI (reference sequence). CDR3 length: 14 amino acids. The chain's CDR3 is CASRESGADYGYTF. CDR3 nucleotide sequence: TGTGCCAGCCGGGAAAGTGGCGCTGACTATGGCTACACCTTC.

The chain carries TRBV11-3 and TRBJ2-7; 9 bases fit TRBD1. The CDR3 has 15 amino acids. With V trimmed by 5 bases and J by 1 base, 6 bases remained unmatched. The germline V gene has CDR1 SGHNT and CDR2 YENEEA. The CDR3 sequence: CASSAGGTGSYEQYF. The CDR3, as DNA: TGTGCCAGCAGCGCAGGCGGGACAGGGTCCTACGAGCAGTACTTC.

This clone was seen once. The chain has TRBV6-1 and TRBJ2-7; 8 nucleotides line up with TRBD2. After removal of 5 bases from V and 2 bases from J, the junction contained 5 bases not matched to a gene. The germline V gene encodes CDR1 MNHNS and CDR2 SASEGT. The CDR3 is made up of 14 amino acids. The CDR3, as DNA: TGTGCCAGCAGTCCCCGGGAGGGGACCTACGAGCAGTACTTC. Protein: CASSPREGTYEQYF.

The rearrangement uses TRBV2 and TRBJ1-2, with 7 bases identical to TRBD1. J was trimmed by 2 bases and V by 3 bases; bases with no gene match: 6. Per germline, CDR1 SNHLY and CDR2 FYNNEI. This CDR3 has 15 amino acids. The CDR3 spells CASSEAGTANYGYTF. CDR3 in DNA: TGTGCCAGCAGTGAGGCCGGGACAGCAAACTATGGCTACACCTTC.

The V call is TRBV11-2, the J call TRBJ1-2; D unresolved. Trimming removed 2 bases at V and 1 base at J, with 17 bases between. The CDR3 runs 17 residues. Germline-derived CDR1 and CDR2 are SGHAT and FQNNGV. In DNA, the CDR3 is TGTGCCAGCAGCTTAACCGGTACCACTCCATTTAACTATGGCTACACCTTC. Translation gives CASSLTGTTPFNYGYTF.